This T cell receptor (beta chain) was identified in a study of shared clonotypes between healthy human individuals. Study-level findings and limits: Rarefaction showed sorted-subset sequencing was incomplete despite large depth. Clonotypes not shared had lower generation probabilities than those common to all four donors.

This CDR3 region has 17 residues. Trimming removed 5 bases at V and 1 base at J, with 17 bases between. Germline V lookup: CDR1 SGHTA, CDR2 FQGNSA. Some clones are missing from TCRdb's copy, which holds only in-frame ones; the method was immunoSEQ multiplex PCR. Here the sample spans 300,000 to 400,000 clones, under 80% being singletons. Worth noting for this clone: Its specificity is not known.

The TCR sequence derives from a man younger than 40 in good health. This chain links TRBV7-2 with TRBJ2-2, with D possibly matching TRBD1 (5 bases). Sequenced sample: memory CD4+ T cells sorted from blood. Subset denoted: CD45RA-negative fraction. The CDR3 region has the DNA TGTGCCAGCAGCCCCCTTTGGTCCCAGGGGAACACCGGGGAGCTGTTTTTT. This encodes CASSPLWSQGNTGELFF.